This T cell receptor beta chain was retrieved from a study of long-term antiretroviral therapy in people with HIV. Per the germline V gene, CDR1 is GTSNPN and CDR2 is SVGIG (reference sequence). V was shortened by 7 bases and J by 4 bases, with 11 bases between the two germline ends. This CDR3 has 13 residues. immunoSEQ v3.0 was run at survey level. Sequenced by immunoSEQ multiplex PCR; TCRdb stores in-frame clones only, minus some. Of about 22,000 clones in the sample, over 80% are singletons; the top ten hold approximately 12%. Study-level results: Although diversity increased after ART, it remained lower than in transplant donor controls.

Of note for this clone: Its antigen is currently unknown.

The material was unsorted PBMCs, obtained 1.6 years after starting antiretroviral therapy. This clonotype was obtained from a man in his forties with HIV. The rearrangement uses TRBV30 and TRBJ2-6, with D tentatively TRBD1 (5 bases). The CDR3 reads CALVGQGANVLTF. The DNA for the CDR3 is TGTGCCTTAGTGGGGCAAGGGGCCAACGTCCTGACTTTC.